This T cell receptor (beta chain) was captured in a study of cytomegalovirus exposure and HLA in healthy donors. Study outcomes and limitations: TCR beta V- and J-gene trimming, according to a later analysis, was linked to a missense DCLRE1C variant. Researchers reportedly found TCR beta sequences accurately predicted most subjects' HLA-A and HLA-B alleles. HLA alleles showed associations with some 15,000 TCR beta sequences in a later analysis, at a 0.05 false discovery rate.

This clone turned up a few times. Its antigen is currently unknown. The CDR3 loop spans 14 amino acids. V was shortened by 3 bases and J by 0 bases, with 3 bases between the two germline ends. Per germline, CDR1 SGHAT and CDR2 FQNNGV. This PCR relied on a set of 60 Vbeta primers and 13 Jbeta primers. TCRdb's copy holds only in-frame clones and misses some; the assay was immunoSEQ multiplex PCR. The table records 100,000 or so clones, 75% to 85% of them present only once. Healthy bone marrow donors made up the cohort. This rearrangement joins TRBV11-2 to TRBJ2-6; D gene uncertain. The source of this sequence is a man aged 30 to 45 in good health and CMV-seronegative. The sample was PBMCs. Here the CDR3 reads CASSFNSGANVLTF. The DNA of the CDR3 is TGTGCCAGCAGCTTCAACTCTGGGGCCAACGTCCTGACTTTC.